This TCR beta chain is from a study of identical twins. This clonotype was found many times. TCRdb recomputed calls from the 5' RACE reads with MiXCR, one row per CDR3 protein. The table lists around 500,000 distinct CDR3 sequences, more than 13% of them singletons. The CDR3 contains 16 residues. The V segment lost 6 bases and the J segment 4 bases; nucleotides outside the gene matches: 4. The sample also formed part of further work on yellow fever vaccine responses in identical twins.

V gene TRBV12-3 or TRBV12-4 combines with J gene TRBJ2-2; 14 nucleotides match TRBD2. The sequenced material came from CD4+ T cells sorted from blood. This receptor was obtained from a woman in her late teens or twenties in good health. CDR3 amino acids: CASSPGLAGGTGELFF. Here the CDR3 DNA reads TGTGCCAGCAGCCCCGGACTAGCGGGAGGCACCGGGGAGCTGTTTTTT.